A single sample gave rise to the 9 T cell receptor beta chains below, sequenced in a study of cytomegalovirus exposure and HLA in healthy donors. In the PCR, 60 Vbeta and 13 Jbeta primers were used. TCRdb's copy holds only in-frame clones and misses some; the assay was immunoSEQ multiplex PCR. The profile shows around 150,000 clones, almost 80% of them singletons. Sequencing was performed on PBMCs. All receptors come from a man in his late teens or twenties in good health and CMV-seropositive.

The count of this clone is one. V and J are TRBV28 and TRBJ2-1; TRBD2 is a possible D gene (6 bases). The V gene's germline CDR1 is MDHEN and CDR2 SYDVKM. The CDR3 has 13 residues. The V and J ends lost 7 bases and 0 bases respectively, with 7 bases between them. The CDR3 coding sequence is TGTGCCAGCACCGGGAGCTCCTACAATGAGCAGTTCTTC. Amino acids: CASTGSSYNEQFF.

This chain uses TRBV4-3 with TRBJ2-7; 7 bases are shared with TRBD2. With 0 bases clipped from V and 1 base from J, the junction kept 9 bases outside the gene matches. Per germline, CDR1 LGHNA and CDR2 YSLEER. CDR3 length: 17 amino acids. This CDR3 is CASSQDLSSGPSYEQYF. CDR3 nucleotide sequence: TGCGCCAGCAGCCAAGATCTCTCTAGCGGCCCATCCTACGAGCAGTACTTC.

This clone was picked up a small number of times. J is TRBJ1-1 and V is TRBV2; D might be TRBD1 (6 bases). Per the germline V gene, CDR1 is SNHLY and CDR2 is FYNNEI. This CDR3 comprises 13 residues. Trimming removed 4 bases at V and 4 bases at J, with 10 bases between. CDR3 protein: CASSAGEGTEAFF. CDR3 sequence (DNA): TGTGCCAGCAGTGCAGGGGAGGGCACTGAAGCTTTCTTT.

This clone was observed once. The J gene is TRBJ2-5, the V gene TRBV27; D is perhaps TRBD2 (6 bases). Germline V gene lookup returns CDR1 MNHEY and CDR2 SMNVEV (reference sequence). V shed 5 bases and J shed 6 bases, with 16 bases lying between them. The CDR3 runs 14 residues. CDR3 coding DNA: TGTGCCAGCAGTCCACGGGACTCCCGGCAGACCCAGTACTTC. This translates into CASSPRDSRQTQYF.

The chain joins TRBV19 to TRBJ1-5; D unclear. The CDR3 is made up of 13 amino acids. Germline CDR1 LNHDA, CDR2 SQIVND (reference sequence). Deletions cut 5 bases from V and 3 bases from J, with 8 bases between. CDR3 nucleotides: TGTGCCAGTAGTCTAACAGACAATCAGCCCCAGCATTTT. It translates to CASSLTDNQPQHF. The complete variable domain, with remaining parts taken from reference TRBV19 and TRBJ1-5, reads DGGITQSPKYLFRKEGQNVTLSCEQNLNHDAMYWYRQDPGQGLRLIYYSQIVNDFQKGDIAEGYSVSREKKESFPLTVTSAQKNPTAFYLCASSLTDNQPQHFGDGTRLSIL.

The chain employs TRBV2 and TRBJ2-3, with a tentative D call TRBD1 (5 bases). The germline V gene has CDR1 SNHLY and CDR2 FYNNEI. CDR3 length: 14 amino acids. Trimming shortened V by 8 bases and J by 0 bases, and 12 bases separated the two germline ends. The CDR3 spells CASPRAGSTDTQYF. The CDR3 DNA reads TGTGCCAGCCCCAGGGCAGGGAGCACAGATACGCAGTATTTT.

The rearrangement joins TRBV4-2 to TRBJ1-1; TRBD1 aligns across 8 bases. Unmatched junction bases numbered 10, after V lost 7 bases and J lost 3 bases. The CDR3 is made up of 15 amino acids. Germline V gene lookup returns CDR1 LGHNA and CDR2 YNFKEQ. The CDR3 DNA reads TGTGCCAGCACCCTGGGGACAGGCGAGGACACTGAAGCTTTCTTT. It translates to CASTLGTGEDTEAFF.

The chain combines TRBV29-1 with TRBJ2-7; TRBD1 matches at 9 bases. J lost 3 bases, V lost 6 bases, and 6 bases had no gene match. Germline loops: CDR1 SQVTM, CDR2 ANQGSEA. CDR3 length: 13 amino acids. CDR3 nucleotides: TGCAGCGTCTATGGGACAGGGCTCTACGAGCAGTACTTC. The encoded protein is CSVYGTGLYEQYF.

The CDR3 loop reads CASRTGSGNTIYF. In DNA form, the CDR3 reads TGTGCCAGCAGGACAGGGTCCGGAAACACCATATATTTT. This sequence joins TRBV25-1 and TRBJ1-3; 7 nucleotides agree with TRBD1. From germline, CDR1 is MGHDK and CDR2 SYGVNS. This CDR3 is 13 amino acids long. V was pared by 6 bases and J by 4 bases, with 3 bases of the junction left unmatched.